This T cell receptor beta chain was identified during a study of blood T cell repertoires in COVID-19. The data were produced by immunoSEQ multiplex PCR, yet TCRdb's version contains in-frame clones alone and is incomplete. Among fewer than 400,000 clones listed, more than 75% were seen once. V lost 3 bases and J 2 bases, leaving 16 bases between the germline ends. CDR3 length: 16 amino acids. CDR1 and CDR2 (germline): LNHNV, YYDKDF (reference sequence). V is TRBV15 and J is TRBJ2-5, with D possibly TRBD1 on 6 matching bases. The sequence was obtained from a young man who had recovered from COVID-19. Input material: PBMCs or T cells enriched from blood (not recorded which). For the CDR3, the DNA is TGTGCCACCAGCAGTCCCCGGCAGGGGCCGCAAGAGACCCAGTACTTC. Translating gives CATSSPRQGPQETQYF.